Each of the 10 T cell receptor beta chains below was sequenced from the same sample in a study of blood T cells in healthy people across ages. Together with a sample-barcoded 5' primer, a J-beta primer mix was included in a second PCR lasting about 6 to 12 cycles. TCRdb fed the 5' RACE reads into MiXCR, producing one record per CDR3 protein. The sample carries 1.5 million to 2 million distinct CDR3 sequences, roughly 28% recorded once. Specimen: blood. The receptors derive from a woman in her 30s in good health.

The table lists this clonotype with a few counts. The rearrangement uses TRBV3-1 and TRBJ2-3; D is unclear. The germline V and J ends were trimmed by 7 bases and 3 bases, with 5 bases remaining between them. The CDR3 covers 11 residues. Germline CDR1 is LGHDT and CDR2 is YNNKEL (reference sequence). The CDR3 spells CASKNTDTQYF. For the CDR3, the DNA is TGTGCCAGCAAGAATACAGATACGCAGTATTTT.

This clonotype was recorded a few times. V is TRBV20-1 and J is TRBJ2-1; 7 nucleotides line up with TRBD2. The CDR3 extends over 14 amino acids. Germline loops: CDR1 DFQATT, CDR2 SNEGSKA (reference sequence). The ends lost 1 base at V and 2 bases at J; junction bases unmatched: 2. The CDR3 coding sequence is TGCAGTGCTAGAGTGGGGGGGACCTACAATGAGCAGTTCTTC. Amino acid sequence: CSARVGGTYNEQFF.

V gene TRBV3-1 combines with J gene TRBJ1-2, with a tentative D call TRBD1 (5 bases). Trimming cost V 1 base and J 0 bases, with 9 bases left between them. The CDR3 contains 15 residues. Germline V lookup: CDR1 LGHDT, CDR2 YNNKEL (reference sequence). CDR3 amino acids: CASSQVGVANYGYTF. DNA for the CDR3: TGTGCCAGCAGCCAAGTGGGGGTAGCTAACTATGGCTACACCTTC.

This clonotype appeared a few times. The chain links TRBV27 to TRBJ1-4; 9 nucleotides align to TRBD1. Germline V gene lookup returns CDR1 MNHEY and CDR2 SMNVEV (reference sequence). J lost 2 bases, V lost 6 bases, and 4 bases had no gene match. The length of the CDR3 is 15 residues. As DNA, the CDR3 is TGTGCCAGCAGGAAACAGGGGGCCACTAATGAAAAACTGTTTTTT. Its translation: CASRKQGATNEKLFF.

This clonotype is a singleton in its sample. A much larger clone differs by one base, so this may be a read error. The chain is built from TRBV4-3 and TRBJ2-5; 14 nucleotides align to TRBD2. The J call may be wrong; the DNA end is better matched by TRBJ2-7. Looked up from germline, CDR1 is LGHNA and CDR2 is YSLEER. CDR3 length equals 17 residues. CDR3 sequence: CASSPGGGLAGVDEQYF. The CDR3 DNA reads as TGCGCCAGCAGCCCCGGTGGGGGACTAGCGGGAGTGGACGAGCAGTACTTC.

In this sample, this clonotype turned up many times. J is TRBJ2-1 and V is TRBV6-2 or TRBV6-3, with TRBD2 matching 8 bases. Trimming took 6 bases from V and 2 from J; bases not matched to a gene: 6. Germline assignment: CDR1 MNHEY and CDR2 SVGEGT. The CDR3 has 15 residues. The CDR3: CASRTMTSAYNEQFF. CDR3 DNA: TGTGCCAGCAGGACTATGACTAGCGCCTACAATGAGCAGTTCTTC.

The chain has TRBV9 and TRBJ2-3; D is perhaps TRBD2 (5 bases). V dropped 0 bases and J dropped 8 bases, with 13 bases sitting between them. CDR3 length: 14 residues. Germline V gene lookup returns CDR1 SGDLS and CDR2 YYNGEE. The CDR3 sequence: CASSVAEGWSTQYF. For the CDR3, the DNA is TGTGCCAGCAGCGTAGCAGAGGGCTGGAGTACGCAGTATTTT. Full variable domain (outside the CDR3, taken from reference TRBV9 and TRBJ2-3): DSGVTQTPKHLITATGQRVTLRCSPRSGDLSVYWYQQSLDQGLQFLIQYYNGEERAKGNILERFSAQQFPDLHSELNLSSLELGDSALYFCASSVAEGWSTQYFGPGTRLTVL.

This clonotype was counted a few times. CDR3 nucleotides: TGTGCCAGCAGTGAAGGGCCCGCCTCTGGAAACACCATATATTTT. This gives the protein CASSEGPASGNTIYF. This chain links TRBV12-3 or TRBV12-4 with TRBJ1-3, with D unresolved. CDR3 length: 15 residues. V was clipped by 5 bases and J by 0 bases, with 11 bases between them.

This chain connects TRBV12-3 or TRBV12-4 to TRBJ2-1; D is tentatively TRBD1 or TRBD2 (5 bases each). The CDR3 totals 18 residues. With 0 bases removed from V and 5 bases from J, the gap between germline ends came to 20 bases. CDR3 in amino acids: CASSLAQRGAGLHNEQFF. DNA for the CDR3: TGTGCCAGCAGTTTAGCGCAAAGAGGGGCAGGGTTACACAATGAGCAGTTCTTC.

The CDR3 DNA follows: TGTGCCACCAGTGATCCGGGGGTTGGCTATGGCTACACCTTC. Protein product: CATSDPGVGYGYTF. The chain is built from TRBV24-1 and TRBJ1-2; D is possibly TRBD1 (5 bases). Trimming stripped 3 bases from V and 4 bases from J, with 11 bases between. Germline values: CDR1 KGHDR, CDR2 SFDVKD. CDR3 length: 14 amino acids.